This paragraph covers one TCR beta chain sequence. These data originate in a study of blood T cell repertoires in COVID-19. Study-wide background: Samples taken during acute and convalescent COVID-19 were collected in the United States, Italy and Spain.

Original processing methods: Amplification with reference gene primers provided the estimates of nucleated cell counts. Method: immunoSEQ multiplex PCR; TCRdb's copy keeps in-frame clones and lacks some. D and trimming come from the DNA, and the V and J calls and clone size come from that table. The sample gives 130,000 or so clones, about 83% of which show up once; more than 2% is in the top ten. CDR1 MNHEY and CDR2 SVGAGI come from the germline V gene. This CDR3 region has 16 residues. V lost 0 bases and J lost 4; bases outside the gene matches: 8. The chain joins TRBV6-5 to TRBJ1-2, with 7 bases aligning to TRBD1. Input material: peripheral blood. The clonotype was recovered from a woman in her 50s with acute or convalescent COVID-19. CDR3 coding DNA: TGTGCCAGCAGTTACTCGAGACAGGGACGAGGCTATGGCTACACCTTC. It encodes CASSYSRQGRGYGYTF.